This T cell receptor (beta chain) derives from a study of lung T cells in sarcoidosis with Löfgren's syndrome. Background on the study: Bronchoalveolar lavage fluid in sarcoidosis accumulates CD4+ T cells.

Comments on this clonotype: The target antigen is unknown.

TCRdb processed the reads anew with MiXCR; each CDR3 protein has one entry. Among fewer than 1,500 distinct CDR3 sequences listed, 22% were seen once. V was trimmed by 5 bases and J by 1 base, leaving 8 bases between them. In germline, CDR1 is LNHDA, CDR2 SQIVND (reference sequence). The CDR3 spans 13 residues. Study conclusions and caveats: These T cells were suggested, not shown, to recognize a putative antigen. The most expanded V genes in Löfgren's patients were reportedly TRAV12-1 and TRBV2. Paired TRAV12-1/TRBV2 TCRs showed CDR3 homology and preferential pairing.

The specimen sequenced was CD4+ T cells from PBMCs. This rearrangement joins TRBV19 to TRBJ2-5; no reliable D call. The clonotype was recovered from a human donor with sarcoidosis (Löfgren's syndrome or another form), or a control subject (not recorded which). For the CDR3, the DNA is TGTGCCAGTAGTCGAACAGTCCAAGAGACCCAGTACTTC. Its translation: CASSRTVQETQYF.